The source of this T cell receptor (beta chain) is a study of blood T cell repertoires in COVID-19. V lost 3 bases and J lost 0; bases outside the gene matches: 0. Germline lookup yields CDR1 SGHTA and CDR2 FQGTGA. The CDR3 has 15 residues. For recovered donors of Cohort 3, there were two negative PCRs, clearance, or symptom resolution. This clone was observed once. Sequenced by immunoSEQ multiplex PCR; TCRdb stores in-frame clones only, minus some. The profile covers over 350,000 clones, with 80% to 90% appearing a single time and approximately 9.3% taken by the ten largest. The rearrangement uses TRBV7-3 and TRBJ2-7; 12 bases match TRBD2. The receptor's source is a woman aged 50 to 60 who had recovered from COVID-19. Input material: PBMCs or T cells enriched from blood (not recorded which). In nucleotides, the CDR3 is TGTGCCAGCAGCTTGACTAGCGGGGGCTCCTACGAGCAGTACTTC. It yields the protein CASSLTSGGSYEQYF.